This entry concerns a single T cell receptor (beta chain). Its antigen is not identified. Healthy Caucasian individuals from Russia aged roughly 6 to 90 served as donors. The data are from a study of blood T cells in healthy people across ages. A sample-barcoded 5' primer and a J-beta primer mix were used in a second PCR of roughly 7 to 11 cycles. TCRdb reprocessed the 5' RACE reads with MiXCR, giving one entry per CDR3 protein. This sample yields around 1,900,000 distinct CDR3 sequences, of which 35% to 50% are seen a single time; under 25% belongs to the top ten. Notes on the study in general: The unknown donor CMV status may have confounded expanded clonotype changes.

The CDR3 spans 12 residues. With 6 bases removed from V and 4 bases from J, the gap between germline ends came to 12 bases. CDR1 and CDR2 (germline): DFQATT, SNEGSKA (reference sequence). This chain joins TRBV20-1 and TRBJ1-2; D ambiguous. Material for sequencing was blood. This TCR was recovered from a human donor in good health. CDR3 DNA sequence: TGCAGTGCCTCCACAGAGACCTATGGCTACACCTTC. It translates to CSASTETYGYTF.